This T cell receptor beta chain was captured in a study of blood T cell repertoires in COVID-19. The CDR3 loop spans 19 amino acids. Germline trimming cut 1 base from V and 0 bases from J; bases unmatched to any gene: 15. Germline V gene lookup returns CDR1 SNHLY and CDR2 FYNNEI. Per the original methods: Estimates of nucleated cell counts were drawn from the amplification of reference gene primers. Some clones are missing from TCRdb's copy, which holds only in-frame ones; the method was immunoSEQ multiplex PCR. V and J calls and clone size are copied from that table; D and trimming were computed from the DNA. Altogether some 350,000 clones are present, 75% to 90% being singletons, with the ten largest covering roughly 1%.

V is TRBV2 and J is TRBJ2-7; 7 bases align to TRBD2. This receptor was obtained from a man aged 18 to 29 who had recovered from COVID-19. The material sequenced was PBMCs or T cells enriched from blood (not recorded which). CDR3: CASSEVQGNPAGNSYEQYF. The CDR3, as DNA: TGTGCCAGCAGTGAAGTCCAGGGTAACCCAGCGGGGAACTCCTACGAGCAGTACTTC.